This record looks at one T cell receptor beta chain sequence and its context. Its antigen is not identified. This sample was taken from a study of blood T cells in healthy people across ages. Overall study results and limits: As age increased, TCR beta diversity per million T cells fell in a roughly linear fashion.

V was clipped by 6 bases and J by 6 bases, with 17 bases between them. CDR1 and CDR2 (germline): MNHEY, SVGEGT. The CDR3 runs to 14 residues. There were healthy Caucasian individuals from Russia, aged about 6 to 95, serving as donors. Alongside a J-beta primer mix, a sample-barcoded 5' primer served in a second PCR lasting about 6 to 12 cycles. Tagging of each cDNA molecule was performed by a template-switch adaptor with 12 random nucleotides. Each CDR3 protein gets one entry after TCRdb re-called the 5' RACE reads with MiXCR. The data contain around 900,000 distinct CDR3 sequences, 29% of them singletons.

Sequencing was carried out using blood. The chain couples TRBV6-2 or TRBV6-3 to TRBJ1-1; D might be TRBD1 (6 bases). This TCR derives from a woman of 80 years or more in good health. The chain's CDR3 is CASSLTGRGAEAFF. CDR3 bases: TGTGCCAGCAGCCTAACAGGGAGGGGAGCTGAAGCTTTCTTT.